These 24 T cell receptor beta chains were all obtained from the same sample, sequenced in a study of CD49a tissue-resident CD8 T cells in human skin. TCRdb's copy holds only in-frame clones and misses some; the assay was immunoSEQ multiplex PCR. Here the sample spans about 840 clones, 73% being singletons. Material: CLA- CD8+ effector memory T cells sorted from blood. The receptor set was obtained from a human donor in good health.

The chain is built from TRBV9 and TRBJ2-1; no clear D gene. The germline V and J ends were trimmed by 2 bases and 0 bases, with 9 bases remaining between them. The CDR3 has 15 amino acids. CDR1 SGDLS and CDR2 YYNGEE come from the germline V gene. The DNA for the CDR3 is TGTGCCAGCAGCGTTCATCGGAGCTCCTACAATGAGCAGTTCTTC. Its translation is CASSVHRSSYNEQFF.

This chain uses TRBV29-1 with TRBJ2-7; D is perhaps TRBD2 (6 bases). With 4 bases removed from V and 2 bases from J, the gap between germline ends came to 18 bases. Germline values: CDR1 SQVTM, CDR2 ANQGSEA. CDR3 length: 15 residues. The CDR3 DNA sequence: TGCAGCGTTGGGGGACTCCGTGACGGTCCCTACGAGCAGTACTTC. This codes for CSVGGLRDGPYEQYF.

The CDR3 loop is CASSLGQGLNGYTF. In nucleotides, the CDR3 is TGTGCCAGCAGCTTAGGGCAGGGATTAAATGGCTACACCTTC. The chain combines TRBV7-6 with TRBJ1-2; possibly TRBD1 for D (5 bases). V shed 1 base and J shed 6 bases, with 12 bases lying between them. Germline CDR1 reads SGHVS; CDR2 reads FNYEAQ. This CDR3 region has 14 residues.

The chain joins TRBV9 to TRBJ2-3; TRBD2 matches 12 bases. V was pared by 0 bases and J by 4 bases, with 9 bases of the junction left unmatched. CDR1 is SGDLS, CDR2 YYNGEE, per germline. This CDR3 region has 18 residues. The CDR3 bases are TGTGCCAGCAGCGTAGGCCCGAAACTAGCGGGGGGTCCAGATACGCAGTATTTT. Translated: CASSVGPKLAGGPDTQYF.

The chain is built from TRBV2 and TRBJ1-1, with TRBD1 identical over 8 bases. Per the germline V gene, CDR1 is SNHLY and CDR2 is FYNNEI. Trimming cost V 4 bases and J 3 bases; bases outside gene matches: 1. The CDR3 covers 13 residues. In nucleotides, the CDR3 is TGTGCCAGCAGTGGGACAGGGTACACTGAAGCTTTCTTT. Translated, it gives CASSGTGYTEAFF.

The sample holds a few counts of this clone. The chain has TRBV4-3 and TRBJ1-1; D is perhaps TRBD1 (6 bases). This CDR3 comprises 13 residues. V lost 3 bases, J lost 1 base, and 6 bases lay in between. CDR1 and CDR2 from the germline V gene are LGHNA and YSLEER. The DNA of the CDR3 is TGCGCCAGCAGCCAGACAGGGAACACTGAAGCTTTCTTT. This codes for CASSQTGNTEAFF.

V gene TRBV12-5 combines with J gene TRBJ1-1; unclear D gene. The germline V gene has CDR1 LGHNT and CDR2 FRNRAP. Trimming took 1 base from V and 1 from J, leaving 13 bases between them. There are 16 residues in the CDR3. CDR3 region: CASGLEPARPNTEAFF. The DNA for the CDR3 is TGTGCTAGTGGTTTGGAACCCGCGCGGCCGAACACTGAAGCTTTCTTT.

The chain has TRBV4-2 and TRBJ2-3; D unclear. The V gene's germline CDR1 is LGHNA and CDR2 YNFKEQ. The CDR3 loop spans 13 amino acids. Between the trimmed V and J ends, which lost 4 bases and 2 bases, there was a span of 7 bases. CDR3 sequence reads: CASSLVTTDTQYF. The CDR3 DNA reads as TGTGCCAGCAGCCTAGTTACCACAGATACGCAGTATTTT.

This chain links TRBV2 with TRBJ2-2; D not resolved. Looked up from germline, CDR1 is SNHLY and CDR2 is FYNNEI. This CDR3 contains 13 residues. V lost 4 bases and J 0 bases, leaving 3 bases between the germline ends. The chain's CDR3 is CASSGTNTGELFF. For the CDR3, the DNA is TGTGCCAGCAGTGGTACGAACACCGGGGAGCTGTTTTTT.

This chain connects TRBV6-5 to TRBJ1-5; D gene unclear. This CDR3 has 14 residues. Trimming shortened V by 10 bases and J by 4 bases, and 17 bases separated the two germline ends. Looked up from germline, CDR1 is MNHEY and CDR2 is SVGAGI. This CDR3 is CATRQVGRNQPQHF. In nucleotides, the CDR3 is TGTGCCACCAGACAAGTGGGGAGAAATCAGCCCCAGCATTTT.

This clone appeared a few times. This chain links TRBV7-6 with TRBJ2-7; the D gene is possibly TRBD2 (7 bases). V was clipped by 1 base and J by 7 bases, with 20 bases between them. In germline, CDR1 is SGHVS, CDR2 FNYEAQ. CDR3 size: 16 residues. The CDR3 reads CASSLVVGLQGGEQYF. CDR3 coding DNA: TGTGCCAGCAGCTTAGTGGTGGGCCTACAGGGAGGGGAGCAGTACTTC.

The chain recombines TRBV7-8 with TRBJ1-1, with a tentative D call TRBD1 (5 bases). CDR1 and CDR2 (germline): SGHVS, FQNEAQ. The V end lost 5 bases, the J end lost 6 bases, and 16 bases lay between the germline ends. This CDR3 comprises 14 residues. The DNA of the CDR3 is TGTGCCAGCAGCCTCGAGCGGGGGGTTCCTGAAGCTTTCTTT. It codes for CASSLERGVPEAFF.

DNA of the CDR3: TGTGCCAGCAGCGGCAAACTCGGAGACGGAAAGACCTATGGCTACACCTTC. Its translation is CASSGKLGDGKTYGYTF. This chain connects TRBV7-2 to TRBJ1-2; D is undetermined. From germline, CDR1 is SGHTA and CDR2 FQGNSA. The CDR3 is 17 amino acids. The V and J ends lost 5 bases and 4 bases respectively, with 23 bases between them.

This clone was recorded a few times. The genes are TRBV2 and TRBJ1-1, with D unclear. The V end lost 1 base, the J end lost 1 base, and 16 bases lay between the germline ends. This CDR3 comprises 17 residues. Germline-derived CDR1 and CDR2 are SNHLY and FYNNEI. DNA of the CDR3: TGTGCCAGCAGTGAAGGCGGTGCAGCACATCAGAACACTGAAGCTTTCTTT. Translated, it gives CASSEGGAAHQNTEAFF.

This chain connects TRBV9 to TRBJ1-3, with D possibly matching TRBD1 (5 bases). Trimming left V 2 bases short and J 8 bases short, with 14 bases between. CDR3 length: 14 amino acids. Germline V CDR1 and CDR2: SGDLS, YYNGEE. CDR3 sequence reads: CASSVTGVRDTIYF. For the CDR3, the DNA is TGTGCCAGCAGCGTCACAGGTGTTCGGGACACCATATATTTT.

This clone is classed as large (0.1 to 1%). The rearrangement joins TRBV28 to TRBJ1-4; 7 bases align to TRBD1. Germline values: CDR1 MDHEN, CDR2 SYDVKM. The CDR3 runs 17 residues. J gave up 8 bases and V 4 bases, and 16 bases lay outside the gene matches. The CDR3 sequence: CASSSPQGGAYWEKLFF. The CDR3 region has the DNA TGTGCCAGCAGTTCCCCCCAAGGGGGCGCTTACTGGGAAAAACTGTTTTTT.

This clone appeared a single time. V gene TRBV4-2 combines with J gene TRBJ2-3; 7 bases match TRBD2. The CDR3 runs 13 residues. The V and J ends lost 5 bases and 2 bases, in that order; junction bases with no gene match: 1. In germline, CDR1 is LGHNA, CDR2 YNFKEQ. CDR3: CASSGTTTDTQYF. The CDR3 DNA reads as TGTGCCAGCAGCGGGACTACCACAGATACGCAGTATTTT.

Here the CDR3 DNA reads TGTGCCAGCAGTACCAGACAGGGACCCAACATTCAGTACTTC. The encoded protein is CASSTRQGPNIQYF. The V gene is TRBV27, the J gene TRBJ2-4, with TRBD1 matching over 7 bases. V lost 5 bases and J lost 7; bases outside the gene matches: 8. Germline V gene lookup returns CDR1 MNHEY and CDR2 SMNVEV (reference sequence). The CDR3 extends over 14 amino acids.

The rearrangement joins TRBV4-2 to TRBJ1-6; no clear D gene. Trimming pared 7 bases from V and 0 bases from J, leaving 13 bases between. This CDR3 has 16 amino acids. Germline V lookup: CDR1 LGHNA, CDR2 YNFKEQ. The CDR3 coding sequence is TGTGCCAGCAAGGAGGACCAGAGCTCCTATAATTCACCCCTCCACTTT. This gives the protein CASKEDQSSYNSPLHF.

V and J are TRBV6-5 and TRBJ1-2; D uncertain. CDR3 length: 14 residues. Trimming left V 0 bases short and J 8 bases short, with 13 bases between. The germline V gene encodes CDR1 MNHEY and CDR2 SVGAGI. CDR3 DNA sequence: TGTGCCAGCAGTTACTCCATGGGCAGTCACGGCTACACCTTC. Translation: CASSYSMGSHGYTF.

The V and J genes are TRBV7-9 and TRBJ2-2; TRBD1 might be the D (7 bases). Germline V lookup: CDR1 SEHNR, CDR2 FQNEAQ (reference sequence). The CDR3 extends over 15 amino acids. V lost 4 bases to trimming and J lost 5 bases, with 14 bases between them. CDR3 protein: CASSWRDSGTGELFF. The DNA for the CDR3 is TGTGCCAGCAGCTGGAGGGACAGTGGGACCGGGGAGCTGTTTTTT.

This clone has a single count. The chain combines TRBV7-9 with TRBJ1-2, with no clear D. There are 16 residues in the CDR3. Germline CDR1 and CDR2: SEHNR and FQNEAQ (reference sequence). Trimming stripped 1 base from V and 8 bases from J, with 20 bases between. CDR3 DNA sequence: TGTGCCAGCAGCTTAGGTGAGAGACGGTCAGCGGACGGCTACACCTTC. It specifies CASSLGERRSADGYTF. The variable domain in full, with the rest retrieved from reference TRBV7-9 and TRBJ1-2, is DTGVSQNPRHKITKRGQNVTFRCDPISEHNRLYWYRQTLGQGPEFLTYFQNEAQLEKSRLLSDRFSAERPKGSFSTLEIQRTEQGDSAMYLCASSLGERRSADGYTFGSGTRLTVV.

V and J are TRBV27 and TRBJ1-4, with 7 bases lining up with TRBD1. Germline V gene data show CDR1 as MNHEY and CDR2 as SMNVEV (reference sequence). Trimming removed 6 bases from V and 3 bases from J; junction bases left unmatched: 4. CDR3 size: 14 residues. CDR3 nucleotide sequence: TGTGCCAGCAGAACAGGGGTGGCTAATGAAAAACTGTTTTTT. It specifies CASRTGVANEKLFF.

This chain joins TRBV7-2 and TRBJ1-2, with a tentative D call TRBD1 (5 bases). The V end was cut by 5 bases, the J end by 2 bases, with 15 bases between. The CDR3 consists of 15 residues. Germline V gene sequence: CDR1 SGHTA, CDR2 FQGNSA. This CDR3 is CASSPRAGWNYGYTF. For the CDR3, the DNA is TGTGCCAGCAGCCCAAGGGCAGGGTGGAACTATGGCTACACCTTC.